Presented here are 32 T cell receptor beta chains from one specimen sequenced in a study of regulatory T cells in long-lasting Graves disease (dated by TCRdb to about 2021). The label giving this sample's time point can be read as: newly diagnosed GD, antithyroid drugs for less than 3 months. RNA was extracted from PBMCs in TRIzol for both TCR sequencing and RNA sequencing. Library construction relied on multiplex PCR. The data were produced on an Illumina HiSeq 4000. TCR beta libraries were built with iRepertoire HTBI primers and Arm-PCR amplification of CDR3 regions. Using fastp at Q25 and MiXCR, TCRdb reprocessed the public reads and kept productive beta chains. Merged by CDR3 protein, the rows form single entries marked with the most common genes and DNA. In this sample the table shows more than 300,000 distinct CDR3 sequences, 15% to 20% of which occur a single time. The top ten clones comprise around 20% of the sample.

The same data also went into a second study, on T cells in Graves' hyperthyroidism and ophthalmopathy.

The sample was peripheral blood mononuclear cells (PBMCs), taken at new diagnosis, from a patient treated with antithyroid drugs. These receptors were taken from a woman aged 18-30 years with Graves disease. Donor details come from another sample of the same person, matched by shared clones.

This clonotype was counted ten times or more. The rearrangement uses TRBV28 and TRBJ2-4; 10 nucleotides agree with TRBD2. V shed 2 bases and J 0 bases; nucleotides not matched to a gene: 4. Germline assignment: CDR1 MDHEN and CDR2 SYDVKM. The CDR3 covers 17 residues. CDR3 in DNA: TGTGCCAGCAGTTTACCCCTAGCGGGAGTAGCCAAAAACATTCAGTACTTC. Protein product: CASSLPLAGVAKNIQYF.

This clonotype has ten or more counts. This chain links TRBV2 with TRBJ1-1; D is possibly TRBD1 (6 bases). Germline CDR1 reads SNHLY; CDR2 reads FYNNEI. The CDR3 totals 14 residues. V shed 6 bases and J shed 5 bases, with 16 bases lying between them. CDR3 sequence reads: CASRAGASRTEAFF. The CDR3 DNA reads as TGTGCCAGCAGAGCAGGGGCTTCGAGAACTGAAGCTTTCTTT.

This clonotype has just a few counts. The genes are TRBV7-3 and TRBJ2-2; D is perhaps TRBD1 (5 bases). Per germline, CDR1 SGHTA and CDR2 FQGTGA. This CDR3 contains 13 residues. V lost 4 bases and J lost 8, with 11 bases in between. In nucleotides, the CDR3 is TGTGCCAGCAGCTGGGGCGGTGCGGGGGAGCTGTTTTTT. Amino acids: CASSWGGAGELFF. The full variable domain, rest sourced from reference TRBV7-3 and TRBJ2-2, is GAGVSQTPSNKVTEKGKYVELRCDPISGHTALYWYRQSLGQGPEFLIYFQGTGAADDSGLPNDRFFAVRPEGSVSTLKIQRTERGDSAVYLCASSWGGAGELFFGEGSRLTVL.

The V and J genes are TRBV4-1 and TRBJ2-3; 10 positions agree with TRBD2. Germline lookup yields CDR1 MGHRA and CDR2 YSYEKL. The CDR3 totals 18 residues. V trimming: 1 base; J trimming: 0 bases; junction bases outside the gene matches: 7. CDR3 sequence reads: CASSQGAGGPLSTDTQYF. CDR3 in DNA: TGCGCCAGCAGCCAAGGAGCGGGGGGGCCCCTAAGCACAGATACGCAGTATTTT.

This clonotype was counted at least ten times. The CDR3 sequence: CASSLDQPAAFF. CDR3 nucleotides: TGTGCCAGCAGCTTAGATCAACCCGCCGCTTTCTTT. The chain links TRBV11-2 to TRBJ1-1; D unresolved. With 0 bases removed from V and 11 bases from J, the gap between germline ends came to 10 bases. Germline CDR1 SGHAT, CDR2 FQNNGV. This CDR3 has 12 amino acids. Filled out from reference TRBV11-2 and TRBJ1-1, the complete variable domain reads EAGVAQSPRYKIIEKRQSVAFWCNPISGHATLYWYQQILGQGPKLLIQFQNNGVVDDSQLPKDRFSAERLKGVDSTLKIQPAKLEDSAVYLCASSLDQPAAFFGQGTRLTVV.

The V and J genes are TRBV5-1 and TRBJ1-5; TRBD1 aligns across 11 bases. From germline, CDR1 is SGHRS and CDR2 YFSETQ. The V and J ends lost 3 bases and 7 bases, in that order; junction bases with no gene match: 6. The CDR3 contains 15 residues. The CDR3 coding sequence is TGCGCCAGCAGCTGGACAGGGGGCGCCGGGCAGCCCCAGCATTTT. This codes for CASSWTGGAGQPQHF.

The J gene is TRBJ2-2, the V gene TRBV7-3; weak D call: TRBD2 (5 bases). With 1 base removed from V and 2 bases from J, the gap between germline ends came to 11 bases. This CDR3 contains 16 residues. The germline V gene encodes CDR1 SGHTA and CDR2 FQGTGA. CDR3 bases: TGTGCCAGCAGCTTAAAATGGGGAGTTAACACCGGGGAGCTGTTTTTT. This encodes CASSLKWGVNTGELFF.

In this sample, this clonotype turned up many times. The chain carries TRBV28 and TRBJ1-6; D ambiguous. CDR1 is MDHEN and CDR2 is SYDVKM in the germline V gene. The CDR3 sequence is 15 residues long. V was cut by 3 bases and J by 6 bases, with 12 bases left in between. CDR3 sequence: CASSFDNSFNSPLHF. The CDR3 region has the DNA TGTGCCAGCAGTTTTGACAATTCTTTTAATTCACCCCTCCACTTT.

This clonotype was observed many times. The chain is built from TRBV7-8 and TRBJ2-3; D gene unclear. This CDR3 is 12 amino acids long. Trimming removed 0 bases at V and 9 bases at J, with 7 bases between. Germline V gene sequence: CDR1 SGHVS, CDR2 FQNEAQ. The CDR3 region has the DNA TGTGCCAGCAGCTTAGCGGGCGGCACGCAGTATTTT. It yields the protein CASSLAGGTQYF.

At least ten counts were recorded for this clonotype. This chain joins TRBV6-1 and TRBJ1-1; no clear D. V was shortened by 7 bases and J by 0 bases, with 21 bases between the two germline ends. CDR1 is MNHNS and CDR2 is SASEGT in the germline V gene. The CDR3 loop spans 17 amino acids. CDR3 region: CASTPLSKLLMNTEAFF. In DNA, the CDR3 is TGTGCCAGCACTCCATTATCCAAACTTCTAATGAACACTGAAGCTTTCTTT.

This clonotype was observed many times. The chain employs TRBV7-2 and TRBJ1-4, with unresolved D. V was pared by 5 bases and J by 4 bases, with 14 bases between. Germline-derived CDR1 and CDR2 are SGHTA and FQGNSA. This CDR3 contains 15 residues. The CDR3 loop is CASSPSVARNEKLFF. CDR3 DNA sequence: TGTGCCAGCAGCCCAAGCGTGGCGCGTAATGAAAAACTGTTTTTT.

The sample holds a few counts of this clonotype. J is TRBJ2-7 and V is TRBV6-5; 8 bases match TRBD1. This CDR3 region has 17 residues. After removal of 4 bases from V and 6 bases from J, the junction contained 17 bases not matched to a gene. CDR1 is MNHEY and CDR2 is SVGAGI in the germline V gene. This CDR3 is CASSSGLGQGGFSEQYF. CDR3 coding DNA: TGTGCCAGCAGTTCCGGACTCGGACAGGGTGGTTTCTCCGAGCAGTACTTC.

In this sample, this clonotype turned up once. The likely explanation is a read error, given a far larger clone one base away. The gene calls are TRBV27 and TRBJ2-7; the D gene is possibly TRBD1 (5 bases). Germline CDR1 is MNHEY and CDR2 is SMNVEV (reference sequence). CDR3 length: 15 residues. Trimming stripped 6 bases from V and 1 base from J, with 16 bases between. The CDR3 is CASRDTVFGSYEQYF. The CDR3, as DNA: TGTGCCAGCAGGGACACGGTGTTTGGGTCCTACGAGCAGTACTTC.

The sample holds many counts of this clonotype. This chain connects TRBV28 to TRBJ2-1; TRBD1 aligns across 8 bases. The CDR3 runs 16 residues. J lost 1 base, V lost 3 bases, and 5 bases had no gene match. In germline, CDR1 is MDHEN, CDR2 SYDVKM. As DNA, the CDR3 is TGTGCCAGCAGTTTTCCCGGACAGGGATCCTACAATGAGCAGTTCTTC. It yields the protein CASSFPGQGSYNEQFF.

This clonotype was observed many times. This chain joins TRBV5-1 and TRBJ1-3; no reliable D call. This CDR3 is built from 14 residues. The V gene lost 3 bases and the J gene lost 0 bases, with 7 bases spanning the gap. Germline V gene lookup returns CDR1 SGHRS and CDR2 YFSETQ. CDR3 sequence (DNA): TGCGCCAGCAGCTCAGACTACTCTGGAAACACCATATATTTT. The encoded protein is CASSSDYSGNTIYF.

Notes on this clonotype: A read error is likely here: a far larger clone is one base away. The CDR3 reads CASSPMAGTSTDTQHF. CDR3 sequence (DNA): TGTGCCAGCAGTCCCATGGCAGGTACTAGCACAGATACGCAGCATTTT. This chain connects TRBV9 to TRBJ2-3; no firm D call. The assigned J gene may be wrong: the sequence end matches TRBJ1-5 better. CDR3 length equals 16 residues. The germline gives CDR1 SGDLS, CDR2 YYNGEE.

This clonotype has more than one count but fewer than ten. This may arise from a read error, as a much more abundant clone is one base away. The genes are TRBV2 and TRBJ2-1; maybe TRBD2 (5 bases). This CDR3 contains 15 residues. V was trimmed by 9 bases and J by 8 bases, leaving 23 bases between them. Germline values: CDR1 SNHLY, CDR2 FYNNEI. In nucleotides, the CDR3 is TGTGCCAGTAGAGCGAGCGGAGTCCTTAAGGATGAGCAGTTCTTC. As protein: CASRASGVLKDEQFF.

This clonotype was detected ten times or more. CDR3 amino acids: CASSQGRQGGRETQYF. CDR3 in DNA: TGTGCCAGCAGCCAAGGGAGACAGGGTGGGAGGGAGACCCAGTACTTC. The genes are TRBV3-1 and TRBJ2-5, with TRBD1 as a possible D gene (7 bases). The CDR3 is 16 residues long. With 1 base removed from V and 5 bases from J, the gap between germline ends came to 17 bases. Germline values: CDR1 LGHDT, CDR2 YNNKEL (reference sequence).

The chain is built from TRBV29-1 and TRBJ1-1; no clear D gene. The CDR3 totals 11 residues. The germline V and J ends were trimmed by 6 bases and 3 bases, with 8 bases remaining between them. Germline-derived CDR1 and CDR2 are SQVTM and ANQGSEA. The CDR3 region has the DNA TGCAGCGTGAAGGGCTACACTGAAGCTTTCTTT. Its translation: CSVKGYTEAFF.

The V and J genes are TRBV9 and TRBJ2-1; D is undetermined. This CDR3 spans 12 amino acids. Germline CDR1 is SGDLS and CDR2 is YYNGEE. V was pared by 5 bases and J by 9 bases, with 12 bases between. This CDR3 is CASSDSWGEQFF. The CDR3 nucleotides read TGTGCCAGCAGTGATAGCTGGGGTGAGCAGTTCTTC. Combining the CDR3 with reference TRBV9 and TRBJ2-1 gives the whole variable domain DSGVTQTPKHLITATGQRVTLRCSPRSGDLSVYWYQQSLDQGLQFLIQYYNGEERAKGNILERFSAQQFPDLHSELNLSSLELGDSALYFCASSDSWGEQFFGPGTRLTVL.

The sample holds a few counts of this clonotype. The gene calls are TRBV19 and TRBJ1-1; D not resolved. CDR3 length: 15 residues. With 2 bases removed from V and 1 base from J, the gap between germline ends came to 11 bases. Germline CDR1 and CDR2: LNHDA and SQIVND (reference sequence). The CDR3 reads CASSIITAENTEAFF. The CDR3 nucleotides read TGTGCCAGTAGTATAATCACGGCAGAGAACACTGAAGCTTTCTTT.

This clonotype came up many times. This chain connects TRBV4-1 to TRBJ1-1; no reliable D call. The CDR3 runs 14 residues. Germline lookup yields CDR1 MGHRA and CDR2 YSYEKL. The germline V and J ends were trimmed by 0 bases and 1 base, with 6 bases remaining between them. The CDR3 here is CASSQERPNTEAFF. CDR3 DNA sequence: TGCGCCAGCAGCCAAGAAAGGCCGAACACTGAAGCTTTCTTT.

This clonotype was seen more than once but under ten times. V and J are TRBV19 and TRBJ2-2; D possibly corresponds to TRBD2 (5 bases). The CDR3 runs 15 residues. CDR1 and CDR2 from the germline V gene are LNHDA and SQIVND (reference sequence). V was clipped by 3 bases and J by 7 bases, with 15 bases between them. The chain's CDR3 is CASSMRDLGGGELFF. In DNA form, the CDR3 reads TGTGCCAGTAGTATGAGAGACTTAGGAGGCGGGGAGCTGTTTTTT.

This clonotype was detected many times. The chain's CDR3 is CASSQMGGSYNEQFF. CDR3 in DNA: TGTGCCAGCAGCCAGATGGGGGGTAGCTACAATGAGCAGTTCTTC. This chain uses TRBV11-1 with TRBJ2-1, with D possibly being TRBD2 (6 bases). The CDR3 totals 15 residues. Trimming left V 5 bases short and J 3 bases short, with 14 bases between. The V gene's germline CDR1 is SGHAT and CDR2 FQDESV (reference sequence). The full variable domain, in which reference TRBV11-1 and TRBJ2-1 provide the parts outside the CDR3, is EAEVAQSPRYKITEKSQAVAFWCDPISGHATLYWYRQILGQGPELLVQFQDESVVDDSQLPKDRFSAERLKGVDSTLKIQPAELGDSAMYLCASSQMGGSYNEQFFGPGTRLTVL.

This chain links TRBV10-3 with TRBJ2-4; no clear D. The V gene's germline CDR1 is ENHRY and CDR2 SYGVKD. The V gene lost 6 bases and the J gene lost 1 base, with 10 bases spanning the gap. CDR3 size: 14 residues. CDR3 coding DNA: TGTGCCATCAGCTCTCACGGGGCCAAAAACATTCAGTACTTC. This encodes CAISSHGAKNIQYF.

This clonotype has a count of ten or more. The chain recombines TRBV2 with TRBJ1-5; tentatively, D is TRBD1 (6 bases). V lost 3 bases to trimming and J lost 2 bases, with 20 bases between them. This CDR3 contains 18 residues. Germline CDR1 is SNHLY and CDR2 is FYNNEI. CDR3 sequence: CASSDSTGAPVGNQPQHF. DNA of the CDR3: TGTGCCAGCAGTGATTCTACGGGGGCGCCAGTGGGCAATCAGCCCCAGCATTTT. Combining the CDR3 with reference TRBV2 and TRBJ1-5 gives the whole variable domain EPEVTQTPSHQVTQMGQEVILRCVPISNHLYFYWYRQILGQKVEFLVSFYNNEISEKSEIFDDQFSVERPDGSNFTLKIRSTKLEDSAMYFCASSDSTGAPVGNQPQHFGDGTRLSIL.

This clonotype was counted ten times or more. The chain joins TRBV6-2 or TRBV6-3 to TRBJ2-3; D may be TRBD2 (5 bases). This CDR3 spans 13 amino acids. Germline-derived CDR1 and CDR2 are MNHEY and SVGEGT. With 5 bases removed from V and 4 bases from J, the gap between germline ends came to 10 bases. CDR3: CASSPAAADTQYF. The CDR3 region has the DNA TGTGCCAGCAGTCCCGCAGCGGCAGATACGCAGTATTTT.

For this clonotype: A read error is likely, as this CDR3 ends without the conserved phenylalanine or tryptophan. The rearrangement links TRBV11-3 to TRBJ2-7; D gene uncertain. CDR1 is SGHNT and CDR2 is YENEEA in the germline V gene. This CDR3 contains 13 residues. Trimming left V 1 base short and J 4 bases short, with 8 bases between. CDR3 nucleotide sequence: TGTGCCAGCAGCTTAGGTACTTCTTACGAGCAGTACTTG. Protein sequence: CASSLGTSYEQYL.

This clonotype was seen repeatedly, ten times or more. This sequence joins TRBV5-1 and TRBJ2-3, with 8 bases that match TRBD2. CDR3 length: 16 amino acids. The germline V gene encodes CDR1 SGHRS and CDR2 YFSETQ. V shed 2 bases, J shed 4 bases, and the junction held 9 bases outside the gene matches. The CDR3 nucleotides are TGCGCCAGCAGCTTAGGTGGTGGGGGACTAGCAGATACGCAGTATTTT. It yields the protein CASSLGGGGLADTQYF.

This clonotype was seen many times. The chain uses TRBV2 and TRBJ1-2, with TRBD1 as a possible D gene (6 bases). V gave up 11 bases and J gave up 1 base, with 17 bases separating them. The CDR3 contains 14 residues. The germline V gene has CDR1 SNHLY and CDR2 FYNNEI. CDR3 nucleotides: TGTGCCTCTGTCCAGGGGTTTATTAACTATGGCTACACCTTC. Translating it yields CASVQGFINYGYTF.

The chain links TRBV3-1 to TRBJ2-5, with 10 bases matching TRBD2. The CDR3 covers 15 residues. V shed 1 base, J shed 5 bases, and the junction held 4 bases outside the gene matches. Germline V lookup: CDR1 LGHDT, CDR2 YNNKEL (reference sequence). The CDR3 coding sequence is TGTGCCAGCAGCCAAGGGTTTAGCGGGGGGGAGACCCAGTACTTC. It yields the protein CASSQGFSGGETQYF.

This clonotype showed up just a few times. The V call is TRBV19, the J call TRBJ2-1, with 7 bases lining up with TRBD2. Per the germline V gene, CDR1 is LNHDA and CDR2 is SQIVND (reference sequence). This CDR3 is built from 15 residues. V dropped 5 bases and J dropped 2; count of bases not matched to a gene: 6. CDR3 in amino acids: CASSSGTNAYNEQFF. Here the CDR3 DNA reads TGTGCCAGTAGTTCCGGGACTAACGCCTACAATGAGCAGTTCTTC.